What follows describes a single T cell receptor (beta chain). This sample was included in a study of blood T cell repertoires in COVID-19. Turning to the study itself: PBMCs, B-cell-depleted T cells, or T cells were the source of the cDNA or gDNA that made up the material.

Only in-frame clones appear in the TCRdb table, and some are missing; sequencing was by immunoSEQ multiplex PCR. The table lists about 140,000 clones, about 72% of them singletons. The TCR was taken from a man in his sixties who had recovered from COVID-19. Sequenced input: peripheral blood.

DNA for the CDR3: TGTGCCAGCTCACTGTGGGGGGGGAATGGCAATCAGCCCCAGCATTTT. Encoded protein: CASSLWGGNGNQPQHF. The chain employs TRBV18 and TRBJ1-5; a possible D gene is TRBD1 (5 bases). Looked up from germline, CDR1 is KGHSH and CDR2 is LQKENI. The ends were cut back, 4 bases at V and 2 bases at J, with 15 bases in the middle. The CDR3 contains 16 residues.